Presented here are 21 T cell receptor beta chains from one specimen sequenced in a study of identical twins. A single record per CDR3 protein comes from TCRdb applying MiXCR to the 5' RACE reads. The sample contains around 680,000 distinct CDR3 sequences, around 8.6% of which appear only once. Another study also made use of these data, one on yellow fever vaccine responses in identical twins.

Sample: PBMCs. These receptors were taken from a woman aged 18-29 years in good health.

The genes are TRBV29-1 and TRBJ2-7, with D perhaps TRBD1 (5 bases). The CDR3 has 13 amino acids. CDR1 and CDR2 from the germline V gene are SQVTM and ANQGSEA. V was cut by 7 bases and J by 2 bases, with 15 bases left in between. CDR3 DNA: TGCAGCGCCCCCAGACAGCAGACCTACGAGCAGTACTTC. This encodes CSAPRQQTYEQYF.

This clonotype was seen repeatedly, ten times or more. The CDR3 region has the DNA TGTGCCAGCACCCCCTGGGCTAGCAATGAGCAGTTCTTC. This sequence encodes CASTPWASNEQFF. The chain employs TRBV11-2 and TRBJ2-1; D is ambiguous. Germline V gives CDR1 SGHAT, CDR2 FQNNGV. Trimming took off 7 bases at V and 6 bases at J, with 13 bases between the two ends. This CDR3 spans 13 amino acids.

At least ten counts were recorded for this clonotype. The V gene is TRBV7-2, the J gene TRBJ2-3; unclear D gene. The germline CDR1 and CDR2 sequences are SGHTA and FQGNSA. The CDR3 contains 11 residues. Trimming shortened V by 4 bases and J by 2 bases, and 1 base separated the two germline ends. The CDR3 region has the DNA TGTGCCAGCAGCTACACAGATACGCAGTATTTT. It translates to CASSYTDTQYF.

In this sample, this clonotype turned up a few times. The V call is TRBV7-9, the J call TRBJ1-5; unclear D gene. V gave up 4 bases and J gave up 3 bases, with 13 bases separating them. CDR1 and CDR2 (germline): SEHNR, FQNEAQ (reference sequence). The CDR3 covers 15 residues. CDR3 loop: CASSSRGGNNQPQHF. In nucleotides, the CDR3 is TGTGCCAGCAGCTCCCGGGGTGGTAACAATCAGCCCCAGCATTTT.

This clonotype has more than one count but fewer than ten. The chain has TRBV9 and TRBJ2-1; tentatively, D is TRBD2 (6 bases). Trimming pared 0 bases from V and 3 bases from J, leaving 10 bases between. The germline gives CDR1 SGDLS, CDR2 YYNGEE. The CDR3 totals 15 residues. The CDR3 protein is CASSVDGGIYNEQFF. Written as DNA, the CDR3 is TGTGCCAGCAGCGTAGACGGGGGAATCTACAATGAGCAGTTCTTC.

This clonotype has more than one count but fewer than ten. The chain links TRBV7-6 to TRBJ2-7; 10 bases map to TRBD2. Trimming removed 5 bases from V and 5 bases from J; junction bases left unmatched: 9. From germline, CDR1 is SGHVS and CDR2 FNYEAQ. This CDR3 has 15 amino acids. The CDR3 spells CASSILAGPGDEQYF. In DNA form, the CDR3 reads TGTGCCAGCAGCATACTAGCGGGACCAGGCGACGAGCAGTACTTC. Full variable domain (outside the CDR3, taken from reference TRBV7-6 and TRBJ2-7): GAGVSQSPRYKVTKRGQDVALRCDPISGHVSLYWYRQALGQGPEFLTYFNYEAQQDKSGLPNDRFSAERPEGSISTLTIQRTEQRDSAMYRCASSILAGPGDEQYFGPGTRLTVT.

The chain links TRBV15 to TRBJ2-1; maybe TRBD2 (6 bases). Per germline, CDR1 LNHNV and CDR2 YYDKDF (reference sequence). CDR3 length: 14 amino acids. Between the trimmed V and J ends, which lost 9 bases and 7 bases, there was a span of 19 bases. The CDR3 reads CATTLDGSLNEQFF. Here the CDR3 DNA reads TGTGCCACTACTCTGGACGGGAGTCTAAATGAGCAGTTCTTC.

V and J are TRBV6-2 or TRBV6-3 and TRBJ2-1; 13 bases fit TRBD2. The CDR3 extends over 19 amino acids. Trimming at V came to 7 bases and at J to 0 bases, leaving 12 bases not matched to a gene. CDR1 and CDR2 (germline): MNHEY, SVGEGT. The CDR3 coding sequence is TGTGCCAGCAATAAACTAGCGGGAGGGGCGTCGAGCTCCTACAATGAGCAGTTCTTC. It codes for CASNKLAGGASSSYNEQFF.

This clonotype occurred a few times. The chain recombines TRBV9 with TRBJ2-3, with D perhaps matching TRBD1 (5 bases). V lost 4 bases and J lost 2, with 14 bases in between. CDR3 length: 15 amino acids. From germline, CDR1 is SGDLS and CDR2 YYNGEE. The CDR3 loop reads CASSPQTVLTDTQYF. The CDR3 nucleotides read TGTGCCAGCAGCCCACAGACAGTACTCACAGATACGCAGTATTTT.

This clonotype has a count of ten or more. The chain uses TRBV11-2 and TRBJ2-3; D might be TRBD2 (5 bases). This CDR3 has 16 residues. The V end lost 4 bases, the J end lost 2 bases, and 16 bases lay between the germline ends. Germline V CDR1 and CDR2: SGHAT, FQNNGV. CDR3 in amino acids: CASSSQRNVITDTQYF. In DNA form, the CDR3 reads TGTGCCAGCAGCTCTCAGCGGAACGTTATCACAGATACGCAGTATTTT. The full variable domain, in which reference TRBV11-2 and TRBJ2-3 provide the parts outside the CDR3, is EAGVAQSPRYKIIEKRQSVAFWCNPISGHATLYWYQQILGQGPKLLIQFQNNGVVDDSQLPKDRFSAERLKGVDSTLKIQPAKLEDSAVYLCASSSQRNVITDTQYFGPGTRLTVL.

The table lists this clonotype with a few counts. The chain links TRBV27 to TRBJ2-7; 8 bases line up with TRBD1. Losses at the gene ends were 5 bases for V and 3 bases for J; bases not matched to a gene: 12. CDR3 size: 16 residues. Germline CDR1 reads MNHEY; CDR2 reads SMNVEV (reference sequence). The CDR3 sequence: CASSPLGRGRSYEQYF. CDR3 nucleotides: TGTGCCAGCAGTCCCCTGGGCAGGGGGCGCAGCTACGAGCAGTACTTC.

This clonotype was seen many times. The chain's CDR3 is CASSLDSGRPTSEQFF. The CDR3, as DNA: TGTGCCAGCAGCTTAGATAGCGGGAGGCCGACAAGTGAGCAGTTCTTC. The chain uses TRBV11-2 and TRBJ2-1; 10 bases are shared with TRBD2. The CDR3 totals 16 residues. Germline V gene data show CDR1 as SGHAT and CDR2 as FQNNGV. Losses at the gene ends were 0 bases for V and 9 bases for J; bases not matched to a gene: 8.

The rearrangement joins TRBV2 to TRBJ1-2; D may be TRBD1 (5 bases). Trimming stripped 7 bases from V and 1 base from J, with 13 bases between. The CDR3 has 14 residues. The germline CDR1 and CDR2 sequences are SNHLY and FYNNEI. This CDR3 reads CASKEAGVNYGYTF. Written as DNA, the CDR3 is TGTGCCAGCAAGGAGGCGGGGGTTAACTATGGCTACACCTTC. The variable domain in full, with the rest retrieved from reference TRBV2 and TRBJ1-2, is EPEVTQTPSHQVTQMGQEVILRCVPISNHLYFYWYRQILGQKVEFLVSFYNNEISEKSEIFDDQFSVERPDGSNFTLKIRSTKLEDSAMYFCASKEAGVNYGYTFGSGTRLTVV.

This clonotype was observed at least ten times. V is TRBV18 and J is TRBJ2-3; 12 bases agree with TRBD2. The ends lost 0 bases at V and 5 bases at J; junction bases unmatched: 9. Germline lookup yields CDR1 KGHSH and CDR2 LQKENI. The CDR3 runs to 18 residues. The CDR3 loop is CASSPPSRTSGIGDTQYF. The CDR3 DNA reads TGTGCCAGCTCACCACCCAGTCGGACTAGCGGGATTGGAGATACGCAGTATTTT.

Ten or more counts support this clonotype. The chain joins TRBV21-1 to TRBJ2-7; the table's D gene call, TRBD1, was not cross checked with the DNA. TRBV21-1 is a documented pseudogene. This CDR3 contains 16 residues. The CDR3 region has the DNA TGTGCCAGCAGCCTTAGTATTCGGGACAGCTCCTACGAGCAGTACTTC. The encoded protein is CASSLSIRDSSYEQYF.

The chain is built from TRBV20-1 and TRBJ2-7; D not resolved. Germline V CDR1 and CDR2: DFQATT, SNEGSKA (reference sequence). This CDR3 contains 13 residues. Deletions cut 6 bases from V and 5 bases from J, with 17 bases between. The CDR3, as DNA: TGCAGTGCCCCGACACTGAACGGCAACGAGCAGTACTTC. Translating it yields CSAPTLNGNEQYF.

This clonotype was seen a handful of times. The gene calls are TRBV11-1 and TRBJ2-5; TRBD1 is a possible D gene (5 bases). This CDR3 is 18 amino acids long. Germline CDR1 and CDR2: SGHAT and FQDESV (reference sequence). Deletions cut 1 base from V and 5 bases from J, with 23 bases between. Here the CDR3 DNA reads TGTGCCAGCAGCTTAGGGCTAAGCAACCCTCACAAGGGGGAGACCCAGTACTTC. The encoded protein is CASSLGLSNPHKGETQYF.

The chain combines TRBV5-1 with TRBJ2-7; unclear D gene. CDR3 length equals 12 residues. Per germline, CDR1 SGHRS and CDR2 YFSETQ. V lost 6 bases and J 2 bases, leaving 9 bases between the germline ends. CDR3 sequence reads: CASTPTTYEQYF. The DNA of the CDR3 is TGCGCCAGCACTCCCACTACCTACGAGCAGTACTTC. The full variable domain, with the rest looked up from reference TRBV5-1 and TRBJ2-7, is KAGVTQTPRYLIKTRGQQVTLSCSPISGHRSVSWYQQTPGQGLQFLFEYFSETQRNKGNFPGRFSGRQFSNSRSEMNVSTLELGDSALYLCASTPTTYEQYFGPGTRLTVT.

This sequence joins TRBV11-2 and TRBJ2-5; TRBD2 matches at 13 bases. This CDR3 is 18 amino acids long. In germline, CDR1 is SGHAT, CDR2 FQNNGV. The V gene end was trimmed by 8 bases and the J gene end by 6 bases; junction bases not matched to a gene: 18. Here the CDR3 DNA reads TGTGCCAGCTCCTCGGCCGGTAGGACTAGCGGGAGTGGCCAGACCCAGTACTTC. Its translation is CASSSAGRTSGSGQTQYF.

The chain couples TRBV18 to TRBJ2-1; D is uncertain. The V end was cut by 3 bases, the J end by 7 bases, with 13 bases between. The CDR3 extends over 14 amino acids. In germline, CDR1 is KGHSH, CDR2 LQKENI. The CDR3: CASSPARYNNEQFF. The DNA for the CDR3 is TGTGCCAGCTCACCCGCGCGTTATAATAATGAGCAGTTCTTC.

This chain links TRBV28 with TRBJ2-7; no reliable D call. Trimming removed 9 bases at V and 0 bases at J, with 12 bases between. Germline CDR1 MDHEN, CDR2 SYDVKM. The CDR3 is 13 amino acids. DNA of the CDR3: TGTGCCAGTCAGGACGGCAGCTCCTACGAGCAGTACTTC. The encoded protein is CASQDGSSYEQYF.